This T cell receptor (beta chain) was identified during a study of shared clonotypes between healthy human individuals. V was trimmed by 0 bases and J by 10 bases, leaving 7 bases between them. There are 12 residues in the CDR3. The germline V gene has CDR1 SGHAT and CDR2 FQDESV (reference sequence). Ten immunoSEQ deep assay plates were used to sequence the DNA of unsorted PBMCs. Profiled with immunoSEQ multiplex PCR; TCRdb holds only in-frame clones, not every one. This table holds around 500,000 clones, about 84% found once. This TCR was sampled from a woman in her 40s in good health. Some clones in this sample may be carry-over from other donors' samples. The sequenced sample consisted of PBMCs. The rearrangement uses TRBV11-1 and TRBJ2-1; D unclear. The CDR3 nucleotides are TGTGCCAGCAGCTTAGCGGTGGAAGAGCAGTTCTTC. Its translation: CASSLAVEEQFF.